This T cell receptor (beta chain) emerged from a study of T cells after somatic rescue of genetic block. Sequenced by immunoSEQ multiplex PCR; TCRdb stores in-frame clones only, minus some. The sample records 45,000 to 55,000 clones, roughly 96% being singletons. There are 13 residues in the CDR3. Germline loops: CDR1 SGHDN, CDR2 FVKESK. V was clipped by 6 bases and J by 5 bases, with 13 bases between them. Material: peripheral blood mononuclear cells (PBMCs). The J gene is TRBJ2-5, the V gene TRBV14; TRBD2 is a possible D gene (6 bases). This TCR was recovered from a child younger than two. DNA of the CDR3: TGTGCCAGCAGATTCTCGGGAGCCGAGACCCAGTACTTC. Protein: CASRFSGAETQYF.